The source of this T cell receptor (beta chain) is a study of CD8 T cells in ankylosing spondylitis. Findings of the study overall: Disease-linked clones reportedly concentrated significantly in matched ankylosing spondylitis synovial fluid.

The germline CDR1 and CDR2 sequences are SEHNR and FQNEAQ (reference sequence). The CDR3 totals 14 residues. Between the trimmed V and J ends, which lost 2 bases and 7 bases, there was a span of 13 bases. TCRdb re-called the 5' RACE reads through MiXCR, storing one row per CDR3 protein. The sample shows tens of thousands of distinct CDR3 sequences, over 6.5% of them seen only once. This clonotype was counted between two and nine times. Its antigen is undetermined. The chain carries TRBV7-9 and TRBJ2-3; D perhaps matches TRBD2 (5 bases). The source material was blood. The TCR comes from a male donor with ankylosing spondylitis or in good health (not recorded which). CDR3 in amino acids: CASSLIISGNTQYF. CDR3 nucleotides: TGTGCCAGCAGCTTAATTATATCGGGAAATACGCAGTATTTT.